Included here is one TCR beta chain sequence, with context. Antigen specificity is unknown. The sample originates from a study of T cell responses to AZD1222 COVID-19 vaccine. Method: immunoSEQ multiplex PCR; TCRdb's copy keeps in-frame clones and lacks some. Of around 100,000 clones listed, approximately 87% were seen once; the top ten hold under 4.5%. Study results and limitations: Epitopes outside B.1.351 and B.1.1.7 mutated regions reportedly drew nearly half of spike TCRs. Possibly, clonal diversity was underestimated; donors were largely white British and included more females. Receipt of two AZD1222 doses was followed by a rise in Spike-specific TCR breadth and depth. Without day 14 samples, only post-peak T cell repertoires were studied.

Deletions cut 3 bases from V and 5 bases from J, with 7 bases between. The CDR3 runs 12 residues. Source: peripheral blood, taken on day 0 of MenACWY control vaccination. This receptor was identified in an adult in good health. This sequence joins TRBV12-3 or TRBV12-4 and TRBJ1-1; no firm D call. This CDR3 is CASSLRRTEAFF. CDR3 nucleotide sequence: TGTGCCAGCAGTTTGAGGCGGACTGAAGCTTTCTTT.